The 18 T cell receptor beta chains below come from one sample, sequenced in a study of T cells in Graves' hyperthyroidism and ophthalmopathy. RNA transcripts provided the source from which TCR beta CDR3 regions were amplified. A set of HTBI primers served as the primers for a first-round RT-PCR of the TCR CDR3. TCRdb analysed the multiplex PCR reads with MiXCR anew, one entry per CDR3 protein. This sample carries a few hundred thousand distinct CDR3 sequences, less than 25% of them seen once, and the ten largest clones take approximately 26%. Sequencing was carried out using blood. Source of these receptors: a man in his late teens or twenties with Graves' hyperthyroidism.

In its sample, this clonotype was seen many times. The chain links TRBV6-1 to TRBJ1-5, with D unclear. This CDR3 region has 13 residues. Trimming stripped 3 bases from V and 6 bases from J, with 9 bases between. Germline V lookup: CDR1 MNHNS, CDR2 SASEGT. As DNA, the CDR3 is TGTGCCAGCAGTGATGTAGGTTCTCAGCCCCAGCATTTT. Translation: CASSDVGSQPQHF.

Ten or more counts support this clonotype. V usage is TRBV9 and J usage is TRBJ1-3; D might be TRBD1 (6 bases). The V end lost 4 bases, the J end lost 2 bases, and 19 bases lay between the germline ends. CDR3 length: 17 amino acids. Germline V gene data show CDR1 as SGDLS and CDR2 as YYNGEE. The DNA for the CDR3 is TGTGCCAGCAGCCCCACACTCCGCGGGACAACTGGAAACACCATATATTTT. Amino acids: CASSPTLRGTTGNTIYF.

This clonotype came up many times. The rearrangement links TRBV20-1 to TRBJ2-5, with 10 bases fitting TRBD2. This CDR3 has 14 amino acids. The J segment lost 4 bases and the V segment lost 5 bases, leaving 7 bases of the junction unmatched. CDR1 DFQATT and CDR2 SNEGSKA come from the germline V gene (reference sequence). CDR3 amino acids: CSASGTSALETQYF. As DNA, the CDR3 is TGCAGTGCTTCTGGGACTAGCGCCTTAGAGACCCAGTACTTC.

J is TRBJ2-5 and V is TRBV12-3 or TRBV12-4; 9 nucleotides match TRBD2. Trimming cost V 2 bases and J 5 bases; bases outside gene matches: 6. The CDR3 covers 15 residues. This CDR3 reads CASSLTAGGAETQYF. The CDR3 DNA is TGTGCCAGCAGTTTAACAGCGGGGGGTGCGGAGACCCAGTACTTC.

Ten or more counts support this clonotype. J is TRBJ1-2 and V is TRBV12-3 or TRBV12-4, with D possibly matching TRBD1 (5 bases). Deletions cut 7 bases from V and 5 bases from J, with 14 bases between. The length of the CDR3 is 13 residues. CDR3 coding DNA: TGTGCCAGCACCTCCGACAGCAGATATGGCTACACCTTC. This sequence encodes CASTSDSRYGYTF.

There are many counts of this clonotype. The chain couples TRBV4-1 to TRBJ2-7; D remains unclear. This CDR3 contains 15 residues. CDR1 and CDR2 from the germline V gene are MGHRA and YSYEKL. V lost 0 bases to trimming and J lost 5 bases, with 14 bases between them. The DNA for the CDR3 is TGCGCCAGCAGCCAAGATCGACCCGTCGTCCACGAGCAGTACTTC. Its protein is CASSQDRPVVHEQYF.

At least ten counts were recorded for this clonotype. V usage is TRBV13 and J usage is TRBJ2-5; D uncertain. Germline assignment: CDR1 PRHDT and CDR2 FYEKMQ (reference sequence). With 5 bases removed from V and 4 bases from J, the gap between germline ends came to 14 bases. This CDR3 region has 14 residues. As DNA, the CDR3 is TGTGCCAGCAGCCGTCTAGAGGTGGCAGAGACCCAGTACTTC. Residues: CASSRLEVAETQYF.

This clonotype was seen at least ten times. The junction and the germline gene differ at one end; a read error may be behind it. The chain combines TRBV6-1 with TRBJ2-4, with TRBD1 identical over 12 bases. The CDR3 covers 17 residues. Germline CDR1 is MNHNS and CDR2 is SASEGT. The CDR3 region has the DNA TGTGCCAGCAGCCCTAGGGACAGGGGGCATGCCAAAAACATTAAGTACTTC. Translating gives CASSPRDRGHAKNIKYF.

About this clonotype itself: The junction differs from germline at one of its ends, possibly a read error. The chain combines TRBV7-3 with TRBJ1-1, with 7 bases fitting TRBD1. Germline V gene data show CDR1 as SGHTA and CDR2 as FQGTGA. The CDR3 sequence is 13 residues long. The CDR3 loop is CASSPTGRGEACF. CDR3 coding DNA: TGTGCCAGCAGCCCGACAGGGAGAGGCGAAGCTTGCTTT.

The rearrangement joins TRBV24-1 to TRBJ2-5, with 9 bases aligning to TRBD1. Germline V gene sequence: CDR1 KGHDR, CDR2 SFDVKD. V lost 7 bases to trimming and J lost 4 bases; unmatched junction nucleotides: 6. The CDR3 loop spans 14 amino acids. The CDR3: CATRDRGSGETQYF. CDR3 DNA sequence: TGTGCCACCAGGGACAGGGGTTCGGGAGAGACCCAGTACTTC.

The rearrangement uses TRBV7-8 and TRBJ2-7; the D gene is possibly TRBD2 (5 bases). The CDR3 has 13 amino acids. Between the trimmed V and J ends, which lost 2 bases and 6 bases, there was a span of 11 bases. In germline, CDR1 is SGHVS, CDR2 FQNEAQ. The DNA for the CDR3 is TGTGCCAGCAGCTTAAACCCCCGGGGCGAGCAGTACTTC. This sequence encodes CASSLNPRGEQYF.

Many counts were recorded for this clonotype. The rearrangement uses TRBV4-1 and TRBJ2-5; a weak D match, TRBD1 (5 bases). V lost 6 bases and J lost 3, with 17 bases in between. Per the germline V gene, CDR1 is MGHRA and CDR2 is YSYEKL. The CDR3 loop spans 15 amino acids. CDR3 DNA: TGCGCCAGCAGGCATTCAGGGAAAGGTGAAGAGACCCAGTACTTC. It codes for CASRHSGKGEETQYF.

Notes on this clonotype: A much more abundant neighbour one base away suggests this may be a read error. The chain recombines TRBV6-1 with TRBJ2-2, with D perhaps matching TRBD1 (6 bases). This CDR3 is 12 amino acids long. V was shortened by 6 bases and J by 7 bases, with 9 bases between the two germline ends. Per germline, CDR1 MNHNS and CDR2 SASEGT. The CDR3 coding sequence is TGTGCCAGCAGCCAGGGGATCGGGGAGCTGTTTTTT. This encodes CASSQGIGELFF.

The chain recombines TRBV6-2 or TRBV6-3 with TRBJ2-2; 13 nucleotides line up with TRBD2. The V segment lost 5 bases and the J segment 1 base; nucleotides outside the gene matches: 4. The CDR3 is made up of 17 amino acids. Germline lookup yields CDR1 MNHEY and CDR2 SVGEGT. The chain's CDR3 is CASSQGLAGKNTGELFF. CDR3 DNA sequence: TGTGCCAGCAGTCAGGGACTAGCGGGGAAGAACACCGGGGAGCTGTTTTTT.

This clonotype was seen repeatedly, ten times or more. V usage is TRBV2 and J usage is TRBJ1-1; D is undetermined. The ends were cut back, 4 bases at V and 1 base at J, with 13 bases in the middle. Germline lookup yields CDR1 SNHLY and CDR2 FYNNEI. The CDR3 totals 15 residues. For the CDR3, the DNA is TGTGCCAGCAGTGCTGGAGGAGGGAAGAACACTGAAGCTTTCTTT. Translating it yields CASSAGGGKNTEAFF. The full variable domain, in which reference TRBV2 and TRBJ1-1 provide the parts outside the CDR3, is EPEVTQTPSHQVTQMGQEVILRCVPISNHLYFYWYRQILGQKVEFLVSFYNNEISEKSEIFDDQFSVERPDGSNFTLKIRSTKLEDSAMYFCASSAGGGKNTEAFFGQGTRLTVV.

Note on this clonotype: This may be a read error, as it is one base from a much larger clone. The CDR3 ends on some other residue instead of the conserved phenylalanine or tryptophan, so this is likely a read error. The V gene is TRBV29-1, the J gene TRBJ1-2, with a weak D call TRBD1 (5 bases). Germline V gene sequence: CDR1 SQVTM, CDR2 ANQGSEA. The CDR3 loop spans 12 amino acids. The ends were cut back, 0 bases at V and 7 bases at J, with 9 bases in the middle. The CDR3 region is CSVEDPQVGYTL. The DNA of the CDR3 is TGCAGCGTTGAAGACCCACAGGTTGGCTACACCTTG.

The chain combines TRBV12-3 or TRBV12-4 with TRBJ2-3, with 12 bases that match TRBD2. V trimming: 7 bases; J trimming: 3 bases; junction bases outside the gene matches: 8. The CDR3 extends over 16 amino acids. The chain's CDR3 is CASTPRGTSGTDTQYF. In DNA, the CDR3 is TGTGCCAGCACCCCCCGTGGGACTAGCGGGACAGATACGCAGTATTTT.

Regarding this clonotype: A clone one base away is much larger, so this may be a read error. The chain is built from TRBV7-2 and TRBJ1-3, with a tentative D call TRBD1 (6 bases). V lost 7 bases and J lost 3, with 16 bases in between. The V gene's germline CDR1 is SGHTA and CDR2 FQGNSA. This CDR3 spans 15 amino acids. The CDR3 bases are TGTGCCAGCATCTTGGTAGGGGGGATTGGAAACACCATATATTTT. Protein: CASILVGGIGNTIYF.